This is a list of T cell receptor beta chains from one sample in a study of blood T cells in healthy people across ages. TCRdb redid the calling of the 5' RACE reads with MiXCR, one entry per CDR3 protein. The sample yields hundreds of thousands of distinct CDR3 sequences, about 42% seen once. The sequenced sample was blood. Source of these receptors: a man between 60 and 75 years old in good health. CDR3s include the opening cysteine and the closing phenylalanine or tryptophan. Each record gives: D gene, clone size, V gene, J gene, CDR3 DNA, CDR3 protein. D genes are given only for firm matches. Not every row has a clone size; where given, it reads once, few, many or a size class.

-	few	TRBV5-1	TRBJ1-4	TGCGCCAGCAGCCGTAGAGGGCAGAGTGGGAAAAATGAAAAACTGTTTTTT	CASSRRGQSGKNEKLFF
-	-	TRBV20-1	TRBJ2-7	TGCAGTGCTCGGGACGGCTACTCCTACGAGCAGTACTTC	CSARDGYSYEQYF
TRBD1	-	TRBV3-1	TRBJ2-5	TGTGCCAGCAGCCAGGGGACAGGGATAATCGGGACCCAGTACTTC	CASSQGTGIIGTQYF
-	few	TRBV11-2	TRBJ2-1	TGTGCCAGCACCATCGACAATGAGCAGTTCTTC	CASTIDNEQFF
-	-	TRBV6-2/TRBV6-3	TRBJ2-1	TGTGCCAGCAGTTACACCGGTTGGGGGGCCGAGCAGTTCTTC	CASSYTGWGAEQFF
TRBD2	few	TRBV19	TRBJ2-3	TGTGCCAGTAAAGAGCGGGGGCCCTACACAGATACGCAGTATTTT	CASKERGPYTDTQYF
-	-	TRBV25-1	TRBJ2-2	TGTGCCAGCAGTGACGGCGGCAGCGGCACCGGGGAGCTGTTTTTT	CASSDGGSGTGELFF
-	few	TRBV5-5	TRBJ2-6	TGTGCCAGCAGCGGGCGAGTCAGGGGCCACTCTGGGGCCAACGTCCTGACTTTC	CASSGRVRGHSGANVLTF
-	-	TRBV5-1	TRBJ2-7	TGCGCCAGCAGCTTTGAGGGGAAGTACGAGCAGTACTTC	CASSFEGKYEQYF
-	-	TRBV3-1	TRBJ1-2	TGTGCCAGCAGCCACCCCCGGGCAGCCAACTATGGCTACACCTTC	CASSHPRAANYGYTF
-	-	TRBV25-1	TRBJ2-3	TGTGCCAGCACTGACCCAGGACAGTCCACAGATACGCAGTATTTT	CASTDPGQSTDTQYF
-	many	TRBV4-1	TRBJ2-4	TGCGCCAGCAGCCAACCCTTAGAGGAACACATTCAGTACTTC	CASSQPLEEHIQYF
TRBD1	-	TRBV20-1	TRBJ2-7	TGCGGTGCTAGGACAGGGCGGCACGAGCAGTACTTC	CGARTGRHEQYF
-	few	TRBV6-5	TRBJ2-1	TGTGCCAGCAGTTACTCGGGCTCCGATGAGCAGTTCTTC	CASSYSGSDEQFF
-	few	TRBV2	TRBJ2-1	TGTGCCAGCGGTGGTGGTGGGCAGTTCTTC	CASGGGGQFF
-	-	TRBV5-1	TRBJ2-3	TGCGCCAGCAGATCCCCTCTAGGAACAGATACGCAGTATTTT	CASRSPLGTDTQYF